A single sample gave rise to the 8 T cell receptor beta chains below, sequenced in a study of blood T cell repertoires in COVID-19. TCRdb keeps only in-frame clones here, not all; method: immunoSEQ multiplex PCR. The sample includes under 250,000 clones, roughly four fifths of them seen just once. The specimen sequenced was peripheral blood. These receptors originate from a woman in her sixties or seventies with acute or convalescent COVID-19.

The chain combines TRBV7-8 with TRBJ2-3, with D possibly being TRBD2 (5 bases). The germline gives CDR1 SGHVS, CDR2 FQNEAQ. The CDR3 is made up of 14 amino acids. V was clipped by 4 bases and J by 8 bases, with 16 bases between them. The CDR3 bases are TGTGCCAGCAGCTCAGCGGAGCCGGCAGTTACGCAGTATTTT. Translating gives CASSSAEPAVTQYF.

V gene TRBV27 combines with J gene TRBJ1-1; TRBD1 might be the D (5 bases). This CDR3 is built from 14 residues. V shed 3 bases and J shed 4 bases, with 12 bases lying between them. CDR1 and CDR2 (germline): MNHEY, SMNVEV (reference sequence). The chain's CDR3 is CASSFNQGATEAFF. The CDR3 region has the DNA TGTGCCAGCAGTTTTAACCAGGGTGCCACTGAAGCTTTCTTT.

This sequence joins TRBV28 and TRBJ2-3, with D possibly being TRBD1 (6 bases). V was cut by 7 bases and J by 6 bases, with 23 bases left in between. CDR1 and CDR2 (germline): MDHEN, SYDVKM. CDR3 size: 16 residues. This chain's CDR3 is CASTPASQGPFDTQYF. CDR3 nucleotide sequence: TGTGCCAGCACCCCCGCGAGTCAGGGGCCATTCGATACGCAGTATTTT.

This clone came up a few times. This rearrangement joins TRBV4-3 to TRBJ2-6; D gene unclear. Trimming removed 0 bases from V and 0 bases from J, with 9 bases in between. The CDR3 is made up of 17 amino acids. Germline values: CDR1 LGHNA, CDR2 YSLEER. CDR3 in amino acids: CASSQDVPFSGANVLTF. The CDR3 nucleotides are TGCGCCAGCAGCCAAGACGTCCCTTTCTCTGGGGCCAACGTCCTGACTTTC.

This chain uses TRBV6-5 with TRBJ1-4; TRBD1 matches at 7 bases. From germline, CDR1 is MNHEY and CDR2 SVGAGI. J gave up 3 bases and V 10 bases, and 5 bases lay outside the gene matches. This CDR3 region has 13 residues. The chain's CDR3 is CATTGAANEKLFF. The DNA of the CDR3 is TGTGCCACCACAGGGGCGGCTAATGAAAAACTGTTTTTT.

The chain joins TRBV6-5 to TRBJ1-6; D is perhaps TRBD1 (5 bases). The germline V gene has CDR1 MNHEY and CDR2 SVGAGI. V lost 7 bases to trimming and J lost 8 bases, with 18 bases between them. The CDR3 is made up of 15 amino acids. The CDR3 spells CASTDRGFHDSPLHF. The CDR3 region has the DNA TGTGCCAGCACGGATAGGGGATTTCATGATTCACCCCTCCACTTT.

The CDR3 sequence is CASSSSNNYEQYF. In nucleotides, the CDR3 is TGTGCCAGCAGCTCCTCAAACAACTACGAGCAGTACTTC. This chain connects TRBV11-2 to TRBJ2-7; D is unresolved. The CDR3 totals 13 residues. The V gene's germline CDR1 is SGHAT and CDR2 FQNNGV. Trimming took 4 bases from V and 3 from J, leaving 10 bases between them. The full variable domain, completed using reference TRBV11-2 and TRBJ2-7, is EAGVAQSPRYKIIEKRQSVAFWCNPISGHATLYWYQQILGQGPKLLIQFQNNGVVDDSQLPKDRFSAERLKGVDSTLKIQPAKLEDSAVYLCASSSSNNYEQYFGPGTRLTVT.

The V call is TRBV5-4, the J call TRBJ1-4; D may be TRBD1 (6 bases). V shed 4 bases and J shed 7 bases, with 17 bases lying between them. CDR1 and CDR2 (germline): SGHNT, YYREEE (reference sequence). CDR3 length: 15 residues. The CDR3 nucleotides read TGTGCCAGCAGCACACAGGGTATGGTGGGTGAAAAACTGTTTTTT. Protein sequence: CASSTQGMVGEKLFF. The complete variable domain, with remaining parts taken from reference TRBV5-4 and TRBJ1-4, reads ETGVTQSPTHLIKTRGQQVTLRCSSQSGHNTVSWYQQALGQGPQFIFQYYREEENGRGNFPPRFSGLQFPNYSSELNVNALELDDSALYLCASSTQGMVGEKLFFGSGTQLSVL.